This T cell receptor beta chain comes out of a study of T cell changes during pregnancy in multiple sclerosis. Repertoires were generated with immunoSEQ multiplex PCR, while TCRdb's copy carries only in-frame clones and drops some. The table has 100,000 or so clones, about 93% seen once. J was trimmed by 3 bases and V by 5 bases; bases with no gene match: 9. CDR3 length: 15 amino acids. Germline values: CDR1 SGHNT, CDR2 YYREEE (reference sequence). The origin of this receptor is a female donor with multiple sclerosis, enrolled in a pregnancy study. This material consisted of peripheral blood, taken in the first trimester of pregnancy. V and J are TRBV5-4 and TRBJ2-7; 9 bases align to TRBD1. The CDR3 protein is CASRAGTGIYYEQYF. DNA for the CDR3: TGTGCCAGCAGGGCCGGGACAGGGATCTACTACGAGCAGTACTTC.